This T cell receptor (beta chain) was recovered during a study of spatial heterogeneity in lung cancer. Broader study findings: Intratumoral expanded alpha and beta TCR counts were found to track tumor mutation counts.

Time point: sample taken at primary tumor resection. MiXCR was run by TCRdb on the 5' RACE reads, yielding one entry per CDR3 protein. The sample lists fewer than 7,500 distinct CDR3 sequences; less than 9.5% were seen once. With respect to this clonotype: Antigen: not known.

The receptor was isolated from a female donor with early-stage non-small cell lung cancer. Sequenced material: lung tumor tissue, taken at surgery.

The CDR3 nucleotides are TGCAGTGCTAGCGAGGGCACCCGCTCCTACGAGCAGTACTTC. Translation: CSASEGTRSYEQYF. The chain carries TRBV20-1 and TRBJ2-7, with D maybe TRBD2 (5 bases). The CDR3 consists of 14 residues. V gave up 3 bases and J gave up 0 bases, with 12 bases separating them. Germline loops: CDR1 DFQATT, CDR2 SNEGSKA (reference sequence).